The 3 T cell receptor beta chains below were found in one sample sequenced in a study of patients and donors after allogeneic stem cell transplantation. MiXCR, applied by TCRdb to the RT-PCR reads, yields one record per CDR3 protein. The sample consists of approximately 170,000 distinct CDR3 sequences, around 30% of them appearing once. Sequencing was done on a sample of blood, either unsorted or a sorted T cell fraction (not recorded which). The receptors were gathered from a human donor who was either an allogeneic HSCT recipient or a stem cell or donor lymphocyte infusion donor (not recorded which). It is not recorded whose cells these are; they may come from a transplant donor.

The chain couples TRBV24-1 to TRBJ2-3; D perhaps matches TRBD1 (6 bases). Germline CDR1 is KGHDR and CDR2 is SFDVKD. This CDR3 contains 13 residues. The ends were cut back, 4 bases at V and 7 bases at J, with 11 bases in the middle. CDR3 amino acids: CATSDTDRYTQYF. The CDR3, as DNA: TGTGCCACCAGTGACACCGACAGGTATACGCAGTATTTT.

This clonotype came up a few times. This chain's CDR3 is CASSPQDSNQPQHF. CDR3 nucleotides: TGTGCCAGCAGTCCACAGGACAGCAATCAGCCCCAGCATTTT. This chain uses TRBV27 with TRBJ1-5; possible D gene TRBD1, 5 bases. Trimming removed 5 bases from V and 1 base from J, with 9 bases in between. Germline V gene lookup returns CDR1 MNHEY and CDR2 SMNVEV (reference sequence). The CDR3 spans 14 residues.

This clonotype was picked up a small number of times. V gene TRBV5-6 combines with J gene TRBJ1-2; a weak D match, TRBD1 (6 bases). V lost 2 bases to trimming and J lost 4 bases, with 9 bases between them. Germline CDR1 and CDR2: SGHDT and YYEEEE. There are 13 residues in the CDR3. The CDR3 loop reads CASSFTGPYGYTF. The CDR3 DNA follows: TGTGCCAGCAGCTTCACAGGGCCCTATGGCTACACCTTC.